The 21 T cell receptor beta chains presented below share a single source sample, sequenced in a study of cytomegalovirus exposure and HLA in healthy donors. The PCR used 60 Vbeta and 13 Jbeta primers. The data were produced by immunoSEQ multiplex PCR, yet TCRdb's version contains in-frame clones alone and is incomplete. The top ten hold about 0.63% of the sample, which has 200,000 to 250,000 clones, less than 85% seen once. Source material: PBMCs. The receptor source for this set is a man younger than 35 in good health and CMV-seronegative.

The rearrangement links TRBV4-1 to TRBJ1-6, with unresolved D. In germline, CDR1 is MGHRA, CDR2 YSYEKL. The CDR3 consists of 15 residues. The V gene lost 3 bases and the J gene lost 7 bases, with 13 bases spanning the gap. The CDR3 DNA sequence: TGCGCCAGCAGCCAGACTAGGGCCGTCAATTCACCCCTCCACTTT. It specifies CASSQTRAVNSPLHF.

The V call is TRBV2, the J call TRBJ2-3; a possible D gene is TRBD2 (6 bases). This CDR3 contains 14 residues. Per the germline V gene, CDR1 is SNHLY and CDR2 is FYNNEI. Between the trimmed V and J ends, which lost 6 bases and 2 bases, there was a span of 12 bases. The CDR3 coding sequence is TGTGCCAGCAGCGAGGACTATGCCACAGATACGCAGTATTTT. Translation: CASSEDYATDTQYF.

Only one count was recorded for this clone. J is TRBJ1-6 and V is TRBV28, with 10 bases that match TRBD1. The CDR3 sequence is 15 residues long. Germline lookup yields CDR1 MDHEN and CDR2 SYDVKM. V was pared by 8 bases and J by 6 bases, with 7 bases of the junction left unmatched. This CDR3 reads CASAGQGMSNSPLHF. CDR3 nucleotide sequence: TGTGCCAGCGCGGGACAGGGGATGAGTAATTCACCCCTCCACTTT.

CDR3 DNA: TGTGCCAGCAGTGAAAGGCCCGGACAGCTGAACACTGAAGCTTTCTTT. Translation gives CASSERPGQLNTEAFF. The genes are TRBV2 and TRBJ1-1, with a tentative D call TRBD1 (6 bases). The ends were cut back, 2 bases at V and 0 bases at J, with 13 bases in the middle. The CDR3 is 16 amino acids. Germline V gene data show CDR1 as SNHLY and CDR2 as FYNNEI.

V gene TRBV28 combines with J gene TRBJ2-7; 9 bases match TRBD1. With 6 bases clipped from V and 2 bases from J, the junction kept 20 bases outside the gene matches. CDR1 is MDHEN, CDR2 SYDVKM, per germline. This CDR3 is built from 19 residues. DNA for the CDR3: TGTGCCAGCAGCTTACTAGGCGGGACAGGGCGAGAGGATCCCTACGAGCAGTACTTC. Its translation is CASSLLGGTGREDPYEQYF.

The chain has TRBV5-1 and TRBJ1-2; 10 bases are a match to TRBD1. Germline CDR1 and CDR2: SGHRS and YFSETQ. This CDR3 contains 16 residues. V trimming: 5 bases; J trimming: 6 bases; junction bases outside the gene matches: 13. The CDR3 DNA is TGCGCCAGCAGTTCCTCCACCGGGACAGGGGAAGATGGCTACACCTTC. Translated, it gives CASSSSTGTGEDGYTF. The variable domain in full, completed from reference TRBV5-1 and TRBJ1-2, reads KAGVTQTPRYLIKTRGQQVTLSCSPISGHRSVSWYQQTPGQGLQFLFEYFSETQRNKGNFPGRFSGRQFSNSRSEMNVSTLELGDSALYLCASSSSTGTGEDGYTFGSGTRLTVV.

J is TRBJ2-1 and V is TRBV29-1, with 8 bases identical to TRBD2. CDR3 size: 15 residues. Germline values: CDR1 SQVTM, CDR2 ANQGSEA. The junction had 13 bases not matched to a gene; V was cut back by 4 bases and J by 8 bases. In DNA, the CDR3 is TGCAGCGTTGGTCGGAATAGCGGGATCGTCGATGAGCAGTTCTTC. Its protein product is CSVGRNSGIVDEQFF.

This clone showed up just a few times. The genes are TRBV5-1 and TRBJ1-6, with TRBD1 matching 8 bases. The germline gives CDR1 SGHRS, CDR2 YFSETQ. The V gene end was trimmed by 9 bases and the J gene end by 9 bases; junction bases not matched to a gene: 11. The CDR3 is 14 amino acids. The CDR3 spells CATAQGVGGSPLHF. Written as DNA, the CDR3 is TGCGCCACCGCACAGGGGGTCGGTGGTTCACCCCTCCACTTT.

V is TRBV10-3 and J is TRBJ2-5; 9 bases fit TRBD1. The CDR3 runs 13 residues. CDR1 and CDR2 (germline): ENHRY, SYGVKD. After removal of 11 bases from V and 11 bases from J, the junction contained 15 bases not matched to a gene. In DNA form, the CDR3 reads TGTGCCGCTACCGGGACAGGGCCGAGGGAGCAGTACTTC. Protein: CAATGTGPREQYF.

The chain recombines TRBV7-9 with TRBJ2-1; 10 positions agree with TRBD2. With V trimmed by 5 bases and J by 4 bases, 14 bases remained unmatched. This CDR3 has 18 residues. Germline CDR1 SEHNR, CDR2 FQNEAQ (reference sequence). The CDR3 spells CASSPQGSGRARYNEQFF. The CDR3 bases are TGTGCCAGCAGCCCCCAGGGAAGCGGGAGGGCCAGATACAATGAGCAGTTCTTC.

This clone was observed once. The chain employs TRBV2 and TRBJ2-7, with a possible D match to TRBD2 (5 bases). The germline V and J ends were trimmed by 4 bases and 5 bases, with 12 bases remaining between them. CDR1 is SNHLY and CDR2 is FYNNEI in the germline V gene. CDR3 length equals 13 residues. The CDR3 sequence: CASSAPRRDEQYF. In DNA form, the CDR3 reads TGTGCCAGCAGTGCTCCCCGGCGGGACGAGCAGTACTTC.

This clone came up a few times. The V call is TRBV5-6, the J call TRBJ1-2; 9 bases agree with TRBD1. The germline CDR1 and CDR2 sequences are SGHDT and YYEEEE. Trimming cost V 3 bases and J 2 bases; bases outside gene matches: 11. The CDR3 length is 17 residues. Here the CDR3 DNA reads TGTGCCAGCAGCTCGGACCGGACAGGGGTATTAAACTATGGCTACACCTTC. It is translated as CASSSDRTGVLNYGYTF.

This clone occurred once. V gene TRBV4-1 combines with J gene TRBJ1-4, with D tentatively TRBD1 (6 bases). Trimming removed 1 base from V and 0 bases from J, with 9 bases in between. Germline loops: CDR1 MGHRA, CDR2 YSYEKL. CDR3 length: 16 residues. The CDR3, as DNA: TGCGCCAGCAGCCAAGGGACAGTTGCAACTAATGAAAAACTGTTTTTT. Protein sequence: CASSQGTVATNEKLFF.

This clone was seen a single time. For the CDR3, the DNA is TGTGCCAGCAGTGAACATCCGGGTGTTGGGGCTTTCTTT. It is translated as CASSEHPGVGAFF. The chain has TRBV6-1 and TRBJ1-1, with D unclear. The V gene's germline CDR1 is MNHNS and CDR2 SASEGT. V was trimmed by 2 bases and J by 11 bases, leaving 15 bases between them. This CDR3 contains 13 residues.

The table lists this clone with a few counts. The chain couples TRBV6-5 to TRBJ1-4; 10 bases are a match to TRBD1. The trim removed 4 bases at V and 7 bases at J, leaving 6 bases unmatched. Germline CDR1 is MNHEY and CDR2 is SVGAGI. This CDR3 region has 15 residues. The CDR3, as DNA: TGTGCCAGCAGTTTCCCGGGACAGGGGATTGAAAAACTGTTTTTT. It translates to CASSFPGQGIEKLFF.

The genes are TRBV5-4 and TRBJ1-1, with D possibly being TRBD1 (6 bases). The CDR3 length is 14 residues. Looked up from germline, CDR1 is SGHNT and CDR2 is YYREEE (reference sequence). Deletions cut 1 base from V and 4 bases from J, with 11 bases between. Here the CDR3 DNA reads TGTGCCAGCAGCTTGTCCAGGGGCTTCACTGAAGCTTTCTTT. Protein sequence: CASSLSRGFTEAFF.

V usage is TRBV5-6 and J usage is TRBJ2-1; TRBD2 matches at 9 bases. The CDR3 covers 15 residues. V was clipped by 0 bases and J by 2 bases; unmatched bases: 0. CDR1 SGHDT and CDR2 YYEEEE come from the germline V gene. CDR3 coding DNA: TGTGCCAGCAGCTTGGGCGGGAGGGCCTACAATGAGCAGTTCTTC. It codes for CASSLGGRAYNEQFF.

In DNA form, the CDR3 reads TGCGCCAGCAGCCAAAGGCAGGGGAACACTGAAGCTTTCTTT. Translated: CASSQRQGNTEAFF. The chain has TRBV4-1 and TRBJ1-1, with D tentatively TRBD1 (5 bases). The CDR3 sequence is 14 residues long. The ends were cut back, 2 bases at V and 1 base at J, with 8 bases in the middle. Germline-derived CDR1 and CDR2 are MGHRA and YSYEKL.

The J gene is TRBJ2-7, the V gene TRBV28, with D unclear. Germline-derived CDR1 and CDR2 are MDHEN and SYDVKM. The ends were cut back, 2 bases at V and 5 bases at J, with 7 bases in the middle. CDR3 size: 12 residues. CDR3 in DNA: TGTGCCAGCAGTTTAAGGAGCGACGAGCAGTACTTC. Its translation is CASSLRSDEQYF.

In this sample, this clone turned up a few times. V usage is TRBV7-9 and J usage is TRBJ2-1; TRBD1 might be the D (6 bases). CDR1 and CDR2 (germline): SEHNR, FQNEAQ (reference sequence). The CDR3 runs to 15 residues. Trimming removed 3 bases at V and 8 bases at J, with 17 bases between. CDR3 loop: CASSLAAGADDEQFF. The CDR3 region has the DNA TGTGCCAGCAGCTTGGCTGCAGGGGCCGACGATGAGCAGTTCTTC.

This chain uses TRBV27 with TRBJ2-7, with a weak D call TRBD2 (6 bases). V shed 5 bases and J shed 6 bases, with 17 bases lying between them. CDR3 length: 14 amino acids. Germline assignment: CDR1 MNHEY and CDR2 SMNVEV (reference sequence). The CDR3 loop reads CASSPLGAGGEQYF. The CDR3 nucleotides read TGTGCCAGCAGTCCGTTGGGAGCCGGGGGCGAGCAGTACTTC.